This TCR beta chain was retrieved from a study of blood T cells in healthy people across ages. On the study more broadly: Template switching caught about one barcoded beta molecule for each two T cells.

Together with a sample-barcoded 5' primer, a J-beta primer mix was included in a second PCR lasting about 7 to 12 cycles. TCRdb ran MiXCR on the 5' RACE reads and lists one entry per CDR3 protein. The table shows hundreds of thousands of distinct CDR3 sequences, with around 48% occurring only once. This CDR3 has 14 residues. The germline V gene has CDR1 MNHEY and CDR2 SVGAGI. Concerning this clonotype itself: At one of its ends the junction is not consistent with the germline gene, which may arise from a read error.

Researchers report isolating at least 7 million PBMCs per sample. The material sequenced was blood. This clonotype was obtained from a woman aged 55-75 years in good health. The J gene is TRBJ2-1, the V gene TRBV6-5; 9 bases are shared with TRBD1. The CDR3 reads CASRGQGGNNGQFF. For the CDR3, the DNA is TGTGCCAGCAGGGGACAGGGTGGCAACAATGGGCAGTTCTTC.